The entry below describes one T cell receptor beta chain. The sample originates from a study of radiotherapy plus CTLA-4 blockade in lung cancer. The assay was immunoSEQ multiplex PCR, and TCRdb's table has in-frame clones only and misses some. The profile covers 35,000 to 55,000 clones, with 70% to 80% appearing a single time and under 3% taken by the ten largest. This CDR3 region has 14 residues. Deletions cut 2 bases from V and 6 bases from J, with 10 bases between. From germline, CDR1 is SGHVS and CDR2 FQNEAQ. The sequencing here drew on peripheral blood, taken from a patient treated with radiotherapy plus ipilimumab. The chain links TRBV7-8 to TRBJ2-2; no reliable D call. The origin of this receptor is a human donor with non-small cell lung cancer whose response to radiotherapy plus ipilimumab could not be evaluated. In DNA form, the CDR3 reads TGTGCCAGCAGCTTACTCAGAATGGCCGGGGAGCTGTTTTTT. This translates into CASSLLRMAGELFF.